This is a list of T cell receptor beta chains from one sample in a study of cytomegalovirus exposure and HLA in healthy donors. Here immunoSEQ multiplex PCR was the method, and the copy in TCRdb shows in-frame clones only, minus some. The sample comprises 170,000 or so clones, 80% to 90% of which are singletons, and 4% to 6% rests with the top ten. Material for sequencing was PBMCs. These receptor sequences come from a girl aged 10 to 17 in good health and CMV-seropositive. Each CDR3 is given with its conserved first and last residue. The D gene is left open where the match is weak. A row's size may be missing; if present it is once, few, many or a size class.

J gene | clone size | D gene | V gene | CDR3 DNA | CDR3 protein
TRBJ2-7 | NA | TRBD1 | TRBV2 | TGTGCCAGCGGGGACAGGTTTTCCTACGAGCAGTACTTC | CASGDRFSYEQYF
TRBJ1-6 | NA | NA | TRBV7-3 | TGTGCCAGCAGCCCTGACAGGCTGGGACCTAATTCACCCCTCCACTTT | CASSPDRLGPNSPLHF
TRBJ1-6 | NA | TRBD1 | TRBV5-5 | TGTGCCAGCAGCTTGGATTGGGACAGAAATTCACCCCTCCACTTT | CASSLDWDRNSPLHF
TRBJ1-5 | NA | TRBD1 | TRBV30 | TGTGCCTGGAGCGGACAGGGGGTGGGCAATCAGCCCCAGCATTTT | CAWSGQGVGNQPQHF
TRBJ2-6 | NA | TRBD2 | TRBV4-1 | TGCGCCAGCAGCCAAGATCTAAGGCTAGCGGGACGTTCTGGGGCCAACGTCCTGACTTTC | CASSQDLRLAGRSGANVLTF
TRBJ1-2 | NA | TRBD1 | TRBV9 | TGTGCCAGCAGCGCCCCCCGGACAGGGGCAGGGTATGGCTACACCTTC | CASSAPRTGAGYGYTF
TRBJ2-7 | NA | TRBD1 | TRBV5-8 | TGTGCCAGCAGCTTAGGACAGGCCCAGTCCGGGGAGTACTTC | CASSLGQAQSGEYF
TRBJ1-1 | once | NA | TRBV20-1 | TGCAGTGTGAGGGAGAACACTGAAGCTTTCTTT | CSVRENTEAFF
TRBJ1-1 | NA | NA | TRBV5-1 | TGCGCCAGCAGCTTGCAGGGCCGGAACACTGAAGCTTTCTTT | CASSLQGRNTEAFF
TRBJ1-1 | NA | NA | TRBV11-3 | TGTGCCAGCAGCTCACGGGGGGCCCAGGTAGGCACTGAAGCTTTCTTT | CASSSRGAQVGTEAFF
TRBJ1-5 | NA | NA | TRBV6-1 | TGTGCCAGCAGAATCCGGACAGACGGGGATCAGCCCCAGCATTTT | CASRIRTDGDQPQHF
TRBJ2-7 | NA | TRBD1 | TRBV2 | TGTGCCAGCAGACCCGGACAGGGGTACAACGGCGAGCAGTACTTC | CASRPGQGYNGEQYF
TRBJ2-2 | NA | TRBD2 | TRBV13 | TGTGCCAGCAGCCCGGGGGGACTAGCGGGGGCCCGCGGTTTCGGGGAGCTGTTTTTT | CASSPGGLAGARGFGELFF
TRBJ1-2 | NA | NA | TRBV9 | TGTGCCAGCAGCCCCTCCGGGACAAACTATGGCTACACCTTC | CASSPSGTNYGYTF
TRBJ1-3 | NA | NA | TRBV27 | TGTGCCAGCAGTTTATCGGAGAACGCTCAGGGGTCTGGAAACACCATATATTTT | CASSLSENAQGSGNTIYF
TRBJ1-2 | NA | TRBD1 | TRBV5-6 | TGTGCCAGCAGCTTCGGACAGGGGGCATTGGATGGCTACACCTTC | CASSFGQGALDGYTF
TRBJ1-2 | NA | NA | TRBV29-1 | TGCAGCGCCTATGTTACAGCCAGATATGGCTACACCTTC | CSAYVTARYGYTF
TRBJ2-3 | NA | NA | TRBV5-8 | TGTGCCAGCAGCTTGGGGGGGCTAACAGATACGCAGTATTTT | CASSLGGLTDTQYF
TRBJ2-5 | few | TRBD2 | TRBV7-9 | TGTGCCAGCAGCCGGGAGGGGATGGAGACCCAGTACTTC | CASSREGMETQYF
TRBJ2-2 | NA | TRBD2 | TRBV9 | TGTGCCAGCAGGGGGGGACTAGCGGGGTCCGGGGAGCTGTTTTTT | CASRGGLAGSGELFF
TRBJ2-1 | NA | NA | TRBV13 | TGTGCCAGCAGCCCGAGTCGGTACGGGAACAATGAGCAGTTCTTC | CASSPSRYGNNEQFF
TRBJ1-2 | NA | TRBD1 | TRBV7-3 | TGTGCCAGCAGCTTAATGACGGGACAGCTCTATGGCTACACCTTC | CASSLMTGQLYGYTF
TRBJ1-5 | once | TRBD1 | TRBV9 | TGTGCCAACCTTATATTGACAGGGCGTAGCAATCAGCCCCAGCATTTT | CANLILTGRSNQPQHF
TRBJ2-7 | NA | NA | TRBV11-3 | TGTGCCAGCAGTTCCAGGGTATACGAGCAGTACTTC | CASSSRVYEQYF
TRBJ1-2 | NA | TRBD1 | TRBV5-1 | TGCGCCAGCAGCTTAAGGACAGGGAGTGAATATGGCTACACCTTC | CASSLRTGSEYGYTF
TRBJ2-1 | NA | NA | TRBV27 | TGTGCCAGCATGGGCGGGGCATCGCACAATGAGCAGTTCTTC | CASMGGASHNEQFF
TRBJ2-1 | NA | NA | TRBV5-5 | TGTGCCAGCAGCCGGGGGACGTACAATGAGCAGTTCTTC | CASSRGTYNEQFF
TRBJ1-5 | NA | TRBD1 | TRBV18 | TGTGCCAGCTCAAGGGACAGCCTTAATCAGCCCCAGCATTTT | CASSRDSLNQPQHF
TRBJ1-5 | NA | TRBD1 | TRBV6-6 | TGTGCCAGCAGTTACTCGGACAGGTTGTTGGATCAGCCCCAGCATTTT | CASSYSDRLLDQPQHF
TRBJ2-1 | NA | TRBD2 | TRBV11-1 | TGTGCCAGCAGCTCGTCTAGCGGGGGGTACAATGAGCAGTTCTTC | CASSSSSGGYNEQFF
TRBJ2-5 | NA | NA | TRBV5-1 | TGCGCCAGCAGCTTGGCCGCAGGCAGCCAAGAGACCCAGTACTTC | CASSLAAGSQETQYF
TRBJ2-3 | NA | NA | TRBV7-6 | TGTGCCAGCAGCTTTCTAGCTCAGAGCACAGATACGCAGTATTTT | CASSFLAQSTDTQYF
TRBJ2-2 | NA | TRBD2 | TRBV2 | TGTGCCAGCAGTGTGGTGCTAGCGGGGCCCGGGGAGCTGTTTTTT | CASSVVLAGPGELFF
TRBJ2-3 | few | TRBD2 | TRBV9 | TGTGCCAGCAGCGTAGAAGGACTAGCGGAAGATACGCAGTATTTT | CASSVEGLAEDTQYF
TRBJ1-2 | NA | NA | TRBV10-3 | TGTGCCATCAGTGAGTCTGCGGCTCCCTCGGGAGGCTACACCTTC | CAISESAAPSGGYTF
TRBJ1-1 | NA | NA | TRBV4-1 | TGCGCCAGCAGCCAAGGTCGGGGTGACACTGAAGCTTTCTTT | CASSQGRGDTEAFF
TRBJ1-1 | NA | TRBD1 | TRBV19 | TGTGCCAGTAGTGGGGACTACAGGACAGGGGGGTGGGCTGAAGCTTTCTTT | CASSGDYRTGGWAEAFF
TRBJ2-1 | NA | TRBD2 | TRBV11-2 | TGTGCCAGCAGCTTAGATAGCGGGGGTGGGGGGGAGCAGTTCTTC | CASSLDSGGGGEQFF
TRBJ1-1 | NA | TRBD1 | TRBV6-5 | TGTGCCAGCAGACAGGGGGCTTTCACTGAAGCTTTCTTT | CASRQGAFTEAFF
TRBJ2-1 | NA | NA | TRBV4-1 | TGCGCCAGCAGCCAAGTTGAAGGGGTAAGCTCCTACAATGAGCAGTTCTTC | CASSQVEGVSSYNEQFF
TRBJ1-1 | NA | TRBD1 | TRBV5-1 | TGCGCCAGCAGCCTCCAAAAACAGGGGGCGAGGACTGAAGCTTTCTTT | CASSLQKQGARTEAFF
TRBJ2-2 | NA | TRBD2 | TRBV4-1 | TGCACCAGCAGTCGGGGGGGGAACACCGGGGAGCTGTTTTTT | CTSSRGGNTGELFF
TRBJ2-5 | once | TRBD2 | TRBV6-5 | TGTGCCAGCAGTTTCCAGGGACTAGCGGGGCAAGAGACCCAGTACTTC | CASSFQGLAGQETQYF
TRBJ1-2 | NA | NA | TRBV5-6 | TGTGCCAGCACCACTCCCTGGGGCAGGGATATCTATGGCTACACCTTC | CASTTPWGRDIYGYTF